This is a list of T cell receptor beta chains from one sample in a study of T cells in localized non-small cell lung cancer. Assay used: immunoSEQ multiplex PCR; TCRdb lists only in-frame clones, some missing. The sample includes 8,500 to 13,000 clones, 80% to 90% of them seen just once. This sample comprised peripheral blood, obtained before any cancer treatment. The receptor set was obtained from a male donor aged 60 or over with stage III lung adenocarcinoma. CDR3s include the opening cysteine and the closing phenylalanine or tryptophan. A D gene is named only where the DNA matches it firmly. Expanded clones are given a class, and other clones once, few, many or no size at all.

J gene,V gene,D gene,clone size,CDR3 DNA,CDR3 protein
TRBJ1-1,TRBV28,-,-,TGTGCCAGCAGTCTCCCAGGGTGGGTCGGCACTGAAGCTTTCTTT,CASSLPGWVGTEAFF
TRBJ2-7,TRBV5-6,TRBD1,-,TGTGCCAGCAGCCCGGACAGGGGCATCTCCTACGAGCAGTACTTC,CASSPDRGISYEQYF
TRBJ2-4,TRBV7-2,-,-,TGTGCCAGCAGCTTACCAGGGAACATTCAGTACTTC,CASSLPGNIQYF
TRBJ1-5,TRBV7-9,TRBD1,few,TGTGCCAGCAGCTCGGGGGCGGGGACAGACAATCAGCCCCAGCATTTT,CASSSGAGTDNQPQHF
TRBJ2-5,TRBV2,TRBD2,few,TGTGCCAGCAGGACTAGCGGGGGCATAAAGACCCAGTACTTC,CASRTSGGIKTQYF
TRBJ1-2,TRBV6-6,-,-,TGTGCCAGCAGTTACTCCACCCAGAACTATGGCTACACCTTC,CASSYSTQNYGYTF
TRBJ2-3,TRBV27,-,-,TGTGCCAGCAAAGCAGCTAGCACAGATACGCAGTATTTT,CASKAASTDTQYF
TRBJ2-3,TRBV28,TRBD2,-,TGTGCCAGCAGTAGTGCGGGAGGGAGCACAGATACGCAGTATTTT,CASSSAGGSTDTQYF
TRBJ2-7,TRBV9,TRBD2,-,TGTGCCAGCAGCGTAGGGGGTAGCGGGAGGGACGAGCAGTACTTC,CASSVGGSGRDEQYF
TRBJ1-3,TRBV6-1,-,-,TGTGCCAGCAGTACAGAGGTAGGAAACACCATATATTTT,CASSTEVGNTIYF
TRBJ2-3,TRBV7-3,-,-,TGTGCCAGCAGCCCCTCTCGGCGGGCGACAGATACGCAGTATTTT,CASSPSRRATDTQYF
TRBJ1-4,TRBV19,-,once,TGTGCCAATAGTACCTTCGGACCGACGAAATCAACTAATGAAAAACTGTTTTTT,CANSTFGPTKSTNEKLFF
TRBJ2-2,TRBV10-3,-,-,TGTGCCATTGGAGAGGGCCTCTACACCGGGGAGCTGTTTTTT,CAIGEGLYTGELFF
TRBJ1-1,TRBV27,TRBD1,-,TGTGCCAGCAGGATAAGACCAGGGGGAGGCACTGAAGCTTTCTTT,CASRIRPGGGTEAFF
TRBJ2-5,TRBV11-2,TRBD2,-,TGTGCCAGCAGCCCCACGGGGGGGGCAGAGACCCAGTACTTC,CASSPTGGAETQYF
TRBJ2-5,TRBV7-7,-,-,TGTGCTAGCAGCCCGGAACAGGGAACAGTAGAGACCCAGTACTTC,CASSPEQGTVETQYF
TRBJ2-5,TRBV7-2,-,-,TGTGCCAGCAGCTTAGGCAGGGTAGGGACCCAGTACTTC,CASSLGRVGTQYF
TRBJ1-1,TRBV5-1,-,-,TGCGCCAGCAGCTTGATCGGAGGCAACACTGAAGCTTTCTTT,CASSLIGGNTEAFF
TRBJ2-7,TRBV29-1,TRBD2,-,TGCAGCGCCGGGACTAGCGGAGGTCGGGAGCAGTACTTC,CSAGTSGGREQYF
TRBJ2-1,TRBV5-4,TRBD2,-,TGTGCCAGCAGCGCTAGCGGGGGACGCTCCTACAATGAGCAGTTCTTC,CASSASGGRSYNEQFF
TRBJ2-1,TRBV6-5,TRBD2,-,TGTGCCAGCAGTTACGGGGGGGGGAACTACAATGAGCAGTTCTTC,CASSYGGGNYNEQFF
TRBJ1-6,TRBV7-9,-,once,TGTGCCAGCAGCTTAGCTCATGCAGTCGGGGCAAATTCACCCCTCCACTTT,CASSLAHAVGANSPLHF
TRBJ1-1,TRBV19,-,-,TGTGCCAGTAGTAGCAACAGGGAATGGGTGAACACTGAAGCTTTCTTT,CASSSNREWVNTEAFF
TRBJ2-7,TRBV10-3,TRBD1,-,TGTGCCACCTCCGGGACAGTCTCCTACGAGCAGTACTTC,CATSGTVSYEQYF
TRBJ1-3,TRBV11-1,TRBD1,-,TGTGCCAGCAGCACACCCCCGGGACAGCTATATTTT,CASSTPPGQLYF
TRBJ2-3,TRBV7-2,TRBD1,-,TGTGCCAGCAGCTTTGCCTCGACAGGGCTGGAGCAGTATTTT,CASSFASTGLEQYF
TRBJ2-7,TRBV29-1,-,-,TGCAGCGCTGGGTTTGGGGGCACTACGATGGAGCAGTACTTC,CSAGFGGTTMEQYF
TRBJ1-3,TRBV7-8,TRBD1,-,TGTGCCAGCAGCACCGACAGGGCGGAAGGAAACACCATATATTTT,CASSTDRAEGNTIYF
TRBJ2-7,TRBV5-1,-,-,TGCGCCAGCAGCGTGCAGGGTTGGAAGGGCGAGCAGTACTTC,CASSVQGWKGEQYF
TRBJ2-2,TRBV7-9,-,-,TGTGCCAGCAGTCCCTCGGTGTACTCGGGCACCGGGGAGCTGTTTTTT,CASSPSVYSGTGELFF
TRBJ2-5,TRBV4-3,-,few,TGCGCCAGCAGCCAAGAGATTGGGGGCGGAGAGACCCAGTACTTC,CASSQEIGGGETQYF
TRBJ2-7,TRBV6-1,TRBD2,-,TGTGCCAGCAGTGACGCCGGGACTAGCGGATACGAGCAGTACTTC,CASSDAGTSGYEQYF
TRBJ2-2,TRBV11-2,TRBD2,-,TGTGCCAGCAGCTTAAAGCCCAGCGGGGGGGCATGGACCGGGGAGCTGTTTTTT,CASSLKPSGGAWTGELFF
TRBJ1-4,TRBV28,TRBD1,-,TGTGCCACCACGACAGGGGAAAATGAAAAACTGTTTTTT,CATTTGENEKLFF
TRBJ1-2,TRBV5-6,-,-,TGTGCCAGCAGTCCCCTAGGGGGTGGCTACACCTTC,CASSPLGGGYTF
TRBJ2-3,TRBV4-1,-,-,TGCGCCAGCAGCCACGGGGCTTTAAGCGGGCGACCAGATACGCAGTATTTT,CASSHGALSGRPDTQYF
TRBJ1-6,TRBV28,TRBD1,few,TGTGCCAGCAGCCCAGGGGGCCTTAATTCACCCCTCCACTTT,CASSPGGLNSPLHF
TRBJ2-5,TRBV9,-,-,TGTGCCAGCAGCGTCGGACAAGAGACCCAGTACTTC,CASSVGQETQYF
TRBJ2-5,TRBV7-8,-,-,TGTGCCAGCAGCTTAGAGGGGGGCGGCCAAGAGACCCAGTACTTC,CASSLEGGGQETQYF
TRBJ2-7,TRBV7-2,-,-,TGTGCCAGCAGCTTACAACTACTCCTCAGAGACGGCTACGAGCAGTACTTC,CASSLQLLLRDGYEQYF
TRBJ2-6,TRBV5-1,TRBD1,few,TGCGCCAGCAGGGGACAGGGCTCTGGGGCCAACGTCCTGACTTTC,CASRGQGSGANVLTF
TRBJ2-7,TRBV5-1,-,once,TGCGCCAGCAGCATCGCGTATGGCGCCTACGAGCAGTACTTC,CASSIAYGAYEQYF
TRBJ1-6,TRBV7-9,-,-,TGTGCCAGCAGCGACCCATATAATTCACCCCTCCACTTT,CASSDPYNSPLHF
TRBJ2-7,TRBV28,TRBD1,-,TGTGCCAGCAGTGAGCCCGGACAGGGCTCCTACGAGCAGTACTTC,CASSEPGQGSYEQYF